The 16 T cell receptor beta chains below all came from one sample that was sequenced in a study of cytomegalovirus exposure and HLA in healthy donors. With 60 Vbeta and 13 Jbeta primers, the PCR was carried out. Using immunoSEQ multiplex PCR, the repertoire was profiled, and TCRdb retains in-frame clones only, with some absent. This sample has fewer than 200,000 clones; around 63% occur once, and the top ten carry roughly 4%. Sequences were obtained from PBMCs. The source is a woman younger than 30 in good health and CMV-seropositive.

This chain uses TRBV2 with TRBJ2-5; tentatively, D is TRBD2 (5 bases). The CDR3 consists of 12 residues. Germline CDR1 SNHLY, CDR2 FYNNEI. Trimming cost V 8 bases and J 5 bases, with 12 bases left between them. CDR3 DNA sequence: TGTGCCAGCTTCGGGGTGGAGGAGACCCAGTACTTC. Amino acid sequence: CASFGVEETQYF.

The chain is built from TRBV28 and TRBJ2-3; D gene uncertain. Per the germline V gene, CDR1 is MDHEN and CDR2 is SYDVKM. The CDR3 sequence is 14 residues long. The V end lost 5 bases, the J end lost 6 bases, and 15 bases lay between the germline ends. The CDR3 DNA reads TGTGCCAGCAGTCGAACATCAAACCAGGATACGCAGTATTTT. It codes for CASSRTSNQDTQYF.

The chain uses TRBV18 and TRBJ2-1, with TRBD1 matching 9 bases. The J segment lost 6 bases and the V segment lost 5 bases, leaving 8 bases of the junction unmatched. CDR1 is KGHSH and CDR2 is LQKENI in the germline V gene. The CDR3 sequence is 15 residues long. The CDR3 sequence: CASSTLGQGSNEQFF. CDR3 in DNA: TGTGCCAGCTCAACCCTAGGACAGGGGAGCAATGAGCAGTTCTTC. The full variable domain, in which reference TRBV18 and TRBJ2-1 provide the parts outside the CDR3, is NAGVMQNPRHLVRRRGQEARLRCSPMKGHSHVYWYRQLPEEGLKFMVYLQKENIIDESGMPKERFSAEFPKEGPSILRIQQVVRGDSAAYFCASSTLGQGSNEQFFGPGTRLTVL.

This clone occurred a few times. This rearrangement joins TRBV4-3 to TRBJ2-7; 7 bases agree with TRBD2. The CDR3 consists of 13 residues. Germline V CDR1 and CDR2: LGHNA, YSLEER. V was pared by 5 bases and J by 1 base, with 2 bases of the junction left unmatched. CDR3 DNA: TGCGCCAGCAGCTGGGGGGGTTCCTACGAGCAGTACTTC. This gives the protein CASSWGGSYEQYF.

This clone has more than one count but fewer than ten. V and J are TRBV18 and TRBJ1-1; no reliable D call. Germline-derived CDR1 and CDR2 are KGHSH and LQKENI. The CDR3 is 12 residues long. Trimming shortened V by 4 bases and J by 2 bases, and 5 bases separated the two germline ends. The DNA of the CDR3 is TGTGCCAGCTCACATTATAACACTGAAGCTTTCTTT. Its translation: CASSHYNTEAFF.

The rearrangement joins TRBV9 to TRBJ1-5; D not certain. The germline V gene encodes CDR1 SGDLS and CDR2 YYNGEE. The CDR3 is 13 residues long. The V end lost 0 bases, the J end lost 5 bases, and 6 bases lay between the germline ends. CDR3 nucleotide sequence: TGTGCCAGCAGCGTAGATCCAGATCAGCCCCAGCATTTT. Its translation: CASSVDPDQPQHF.

V gene TRBV5-1 combines with J gene TRBJ2-5; 7 nucleotides agree with TRBD1. The CDR3 sequence is 15 residues long. The trim removed 4 bases at V and 4 bases at J, leaving 10 bases unmatched. Germline CDR1 reads SGHRS; CDR2 reads YFSETQ. CDR3 region: CASSAGQRGPETQYF. Written as DNA, the CDR3 is TGCGCCAGCAGCGCCGGACAGAGGGGGCCAGAGACCCAGTACTTC.

The V and J genes are TRBV28 and TRBJ2-7, with D unresolved. Germline CDR1 reads MDHEN; CDR2 reads SYDVKM. V was cut by 6 bases and J by 3 bases, with 6 bases left in between. The CDR3 consists of 11 residues. CDR3 sequence: CASRNGYEQYF. For the CDR3, the DNA is TGTGCCAGCAGGAACGGCTACGAGCAGTACTTC. The complete variable domain, with remaining parts taken from reference TRBV28 and TRBJ2-7, reads DVKVTQSSRYLVKRTGEKVFLECVQDMDHENMFWYRQDPGLGLRLIYFSYDVKMKEKGDIPEGYSVSREKKERFSLILESASTNQTSMYLCASRNGYEQYFGPGTRLTVT.

The chain couples TRBV18 to TRBJ1-3; 8 nucleotides match TRBD1. V trimming: 1 base; J trimming: 5 bases; junction bases outside the gene matches: 4. Looked up from germline, CDR1 is KGHSH and CDR2 is LQKENI. This CDR3 has 15 residues. The CDR3 nucleotides are TGTGCCAGCTCACCACGGACAGGGTCGAGAAACACCATATATTTT. Its translation is CASSPRTGSRNTIYF.

The genes are TRBV6-5 and TRBJ2-5, with D possibly matching TRBD2 (6 bases). The CDR3 has 16 residues. The ends were cut back, 0 bases at V and 2 bases at J, with 13 bases in the middle. In germline, CDR1 is MNHEY, CDR2 SVGAGI. This CDR3 is CASSYSIGTYQETQYF. The CDR3 nucleotides read TGTGCCAGCAGTTACTCGATCGGGACTTATCAAGAGACCCAGTACTTC.

In its sample, this clone was seen a few times. The J gene is TRBJ1-2, the V gene TRBV2; tentative D call: TRBD1 (6 bases). The CDR3 consists of 13 residues. From germline, CDR1 is SNHLY and CDR2 FYNNEI. V was pared by 4 bases and J by 6 bases, with 12 bases between. The CDR3: CASSGQGFDGYTF. In nucleotides, the CDR3 is TGTGCCAGCAGTGGGCAGGGGTTTGATGGCTACACCTTC.

V gene TRBV5-1 combines with J gene TRBJ1-4; 7 positions match TRBD1. The germline V gene has CDR1 SGHRS and CDR2 YFSETQ. Unmatched junction bases numbered 6, after V lost 4 bases and J lost 3 bases. The CDR3 is made up of 15 amino acids. The CDR3 nucleotides read TGCGCCAGCAGCGTAGACGGGACAGCTAATGAAAAACTGTTTTTT. This encodes CASSVDGTANEKLFF.

The gene calls are TRBV4-3 and TRBJ2-3; 7 nucleotides match TRBD2. V was clipped by 4 bases and J by 2 bases; unmatched bases: 12. The CDR3 is 17 residues long. From germline, CDR1 is LGHNA and CDR2 YSLEER. The CDR3, as DNA: TGCGCCAGCAGCCGGGGAGTTGCGGGGGTTGTCACAGATACGCAGTATTTT. Translation gives CASSRGVAGVVTDTQYF.

This sequence joins TRBV19 and TRBJ1-5; unclear D gene. Germline-derived CDR1 and CDR2 are LNHDA and SQIVND (reference sequence). V dropped 7 bases and J dropped 9 bases, with 7 bases sitting between them. The CDR3 loop spans 10 amino acids. CDR3 sequence reads: CASTIGPQHF. The CDR3 coding sequence is TGTGCCAGTACCATCGGGCCCCAGCATTTT.

Here the CDR3 DNA reads TGCGCCAGCAGCTTGGTTTCAGGGGTTAACACCGGGGAGCTGTTTTTT. Its translation: CASSLVSGVNTGELFF. The chain is built from TRBV5-1 and TRBJ2-2; the D gene is possibly TRBD1 (6 bases). The CDR3 is 16 residues long. Germline CDR1 and CDR2: SGHRS and YFSETQ. The V and J ends lost 0 bases and 2 bases respectively, with 11 bases between them.

The rearrangement links TRBV11-3 to TRBJ2-2; D is uncertain. This CDR3 spans 15 amino acids. V was cut by 6 bases and J by 3 bases, with 14 bases left in between. From germline, CDR1 is SGHNT and CDR2 YENEEA. The CDR3 loop reads CASSLTFRDTGELFF. As DNA, the CDR3 is TGTGCCAGCAGTTTAACATTCCGGGACACCGGGGAGCTGTTTTTT. The whole variable domain, filled in from reference TRBV11-3 and TRBJ2-2, reads EAGVVQSPRYKIIEKKQPVAFWCNPISGHNTLYWYLQNLGQGPELLIRYENEEAVDDSQLPKDRFSAERLKGVDSTLKIQPAELGDSAVYLCASSLTFRDTGELFFGEGSRLTVL.